The present T cell receptor (beta chain) was sequenced within a study of blood T cell repertoires in COVID-19. The ends lost 4 bases at V and 2 bases at J; junction bases unmatched: 4. The germline V gene has CDR1 SGDLS and CDR2 YYNGEE. The CDR3 length is 15 residues. Per the authors' pipeline: Estimates of nucleated cell counts were drawn from the amplification of reference gene primers. Generated by immunoSEQ multiplex PCR, the TCRdb table keeps only in-frame clones and is missing some. From that table come the V and J calls and clone size; the DNA was used to work out D and trimming. The data contain hundreds of thousands of clones, roughly 85% of them seen just once; the ten biggest clones take up roughly 3.7%.

This clonotype originated in a woman aged 18 to 35 with acute or convalescent COVID-19. What was sequenced was peripheral blood. V and J are TRBV9 and TRBJ2-1; TRBD2 aligns across 9 bases. CDR3 DNA: TGTGCCAGCAGCCTACGCGGGGGGGCCTACAATGAGCAGTTCTTC. Translated, it gives CASSLRGGAYNEQFF.